These 19 T cell receptor beta chains came from one sample sequenced in a study of blood T cell repertoires in COVID-19. Some clones are missing from TCRdb's copy, which holds only in-frame ones; the method was immunoSEQ multiplex PCR. The sample consists of about 270,000 clones, roughly 93% of them appearing once. The material sequenced was PBMCs or T cells enriched from blood (not recorded which). Every receptor here comes from a woman aged 40-49 years with acute COVID-19.

V and J are TRBV28 and TRBJ1-2; 8 bases are shared with TRBD1. V lost 1 base, J lost 7 bases, and 5 bases stayed unmatched. From germline, CDR1 is MDHEN and CDR2 SYDVKM. CDR3 length: 14 amino acids. CDR3 DNA sequence: TGTGCCAGCAGTTTATCTTGGCAGGGGGCTGGCTACACCTTC. This codes for CASSLSWQGAGYTF.

This clone was detected only once. The CDR3 region has the DNA TGTGCCAGCAGCGTAGACGCGGGGGCTATGAGGGAGACCCAGTACTTC. It codes for CASSVDAGAMRETQYF. This chain links TRBV9 with TRBJ2-5, with a tentative D call TRBD2 (7 bases). Trimming took off 0 bases at V and 5 bases at J, with 17 bases between the two ends. Germline V lookup: CDR1 SGDLS, CDR2 YYNGEE. The CDR3 is made up of 16 amino acids.

The genes are TRBV30 and TRBJ1-2, with 10 bases that match TRBD1. V lost 2 bases, J lost 1 base, and 13 bases stayed unmatched. Germline V gene sequence: CDR1 GTSNPN, CDR2 SVGIG (reference sequence). The CDR3 length is 18 residues. The CDR3 DNA follows: TGTGCCTGGAGTACGGGACAGGGGCGCGCCCTCCATAACTATGGCTACACCTTC. This encodes CAWSTGQGRALHNYGYTF.

The chain combines TRBV30 with TRBJ1-1; the match to TRBD1 covers 7 bases. CDR1 and CDR2 (germline): GTSNPN, SVGIG (reference sequence). This CDR3 comprises 10 residues. V shed 2 bases, J shed 9 bases, and the junction held 0 bases outside the gene matches. In DNA form, the CDR3 reads TGTGCCTGGAGTAGGGGGCAAGCTTTCTTT. Translating it yields CAWSRGQAFF.

The chain uses TRBV4-2 and TRBJ1-1, with 8 positions matching TRBD1. The CDR3 has 16 residues. V lost 1 base and J lost 0; bases outside the gene matches: 4. CDR1 and CDR2 (germline): LGHNA, YNFKEQ. CDR3 residues: CASSQGGTGMNTEAFF. The DNA of the CDR3 is TGTGCCAGCAGCCAAGGCGGGACAGGCATGAACACTGAAGCTTTCTTT.

This chain connects TRBV4-2 to TRBJ2-1; 8 positions match TRBD1. Germline CDR1 LGHNA, CDR2 YNFKEQ. Trimming cost V 1 base and J 2 bases; bases outside gene matches: 4. This CDR3 is built from 16 residues. CDR3 in amino acids: CASSQGQGSPYNEQFF. The CDR3 DNA follows: TGTGCCAGCAGCCAAGGACAGGGGTCCCCCTACAATGAGCAGTTCTTC.

The chain combines TRBV7-2 with TRBJ2-7, with 8 nucleotides matching TRBD1. The CDR3 totals 14 residues. Germline V gene lookup returns CDR1 SGHTA and CDR2 FQGNSA. V shed 1 base, J shed 1 base, and the junction held 0 bases outside the gene matches. CDR3 in DNA: TGTGCCAGCAGCTTAGGGACAGGGTCCTACGAGCAGTACTTC. It codes for CASSLGTGSYEQYF.

The V gene is TRBV18, the J gene TRBJ1-2, with D tentatively TRBD1 (5 bases). Trimming removed 3 bases at V and 8 bases at J, with 13 bases between. Germline loops: CDR1 KGHSH, CDR2 LQKENI. This CDR3 is 13 amino acids long. CDR3 sequence (DNA): TGTGCCAGCTCACCGGAGGGGATTGGGGGCTACACCTTC. Translated, it gives CASSPEGIGGYTF. The full variable domain, in which reference TRBV18 and TRBJ1-2 provide the parts outside the CDR3, is NAGVMQNPRHLVRRRGQEARLRCSPMKGHSHVYWYRQLPEEGLKFMVYLQKENIIDESGMPKERFSAEFPKEGPSILRIQQVVRGDSAAYFCASSPEGIGGYTFGSGTRLTVV.

V usage is TRBV18 and J usage is TRBJ1-2; the D is unclear. CDR3 size: 14 residues. The V end was cut by 2 bases, the J end by 1 base, with 8 bases between. Germline V gives CDR1 KGHSH, CDR2 LQKENI. CDR3 DNA: TGTGCCAGCTCACCAGCTGCCGGTAACTATGGCTACACCTTC. It translates to CASSPAAGNYGYTF.

The chain couples TRBV6-2 or TRBV6-3 to TRBJ2-2; D gene ambiguous. With 3 bases removed from V and 3 bases from J, the gap between germline ends came to 14 bases. Germline V lookup: CDR1 MNHEY, CDR2 SVGEGT. This CDR3 has 16 residues. CDR3: CASSYDQAIDTGELFF. The CDR3 nucleotides read TGTGCCAGCAGTTATGACCAGGCCATCGACACCGGGGAGCTGTTTTTT.

V is TRBV4-2 and J is TRBJ2-3; the match to TRBD2 covers 8 bases. This CDR3 is built from 18 residues. From germline, CDR1 is LGHNA and CDR2 YNFKEQ. V lost 0 bases, J lost 3 bases, and 11 bases stayed unmatched. The CDR3 reads CASSQDFPRGTSTDTQYF. CDR3 bases: TGTGCCAGCAGCCAAGATTTTCCGAGGGGGACTAGTACAGATACGCAGTATTTT.

V is TRBV28 and J is TRBJ2-7; D not certain. V lost 7 bases and J 6 bases, leaving 16 bases between the germline ends. This CDR3 contains 13 residues. Germline-derived CDR1 and CDR2 are MDHEN and SYDVKM. CDR3 amino acids: CASIDNSYAEQYF. The CDR3, as DNA: TGTGCCAGCATAGACAACTCCTACGCCGAGCAGTACTTC.

The V gene is TRBV19, the J gene TRBJ1-1, with D possibly being TRBD1 (5 bases). The germline CDR1 and CDR2 sequences are LNHDA and SQIVND (reference sequence). CDR3 size: 15 residues. The V end lost 4 bases, the J end lost 1 base, and 13 bases lay between the germline ends. This CDR3 is CASSRAGLSNTEAFF. CDR3 DNA sequence: TGTGCCAGTAGTAGGGCGGGACTCTCGAACACTGAAGCTTTCTTT.

CDR3 nucleotide sequence: TGTGCCAGCAGCTTAACCGCAGTGGAGCCCCAGCATTTT. Translating it yields CASSLTAVEPQHF. The chain is built from TRBV7-9 and TRBJ1-5; D unclear. Germline assignment: CDR1 SEHNR and CDR2 FQNEAQ (reference sequence). The CDR3 totals 13 residues. Trimming took 2 bases from V and 8 from J, leaving 10 bases between them.

This chain uses TRBV6-2 or TRBV6-3 with TRBJ2-2; perhaps TRBD2 as D (5 bases). V was cut by 4 bases and J by 2 bases, with 8 bases left in between. The CDR3 sequence is 14 residues long. CDR1 MNHEY and CDR2 SVGEGT come from the germline V gene. Here the CDR3 DNA reads TGTGCCAGCAGTTGGACTCATAACACCGGGGAGCTGTTTTTT. It specifies CASSWTHNTGELFF.

The V gene is TRBV19, the J gene TRBJ1-5, with D possibly matching TRBD1 (6 bases). Trimming pared 4 bases from V and 4 bases from J, leaving 14 bases between. Germline lookup yields CDR1 LNHDA and CDR2 SQIVND (reference sequence). This CDR3 is built from 15 residues. In nucleotides, the CDR3 is TGTGCCAGTAGTACCGGGACATTATATAATCAGCCCCAGCATTTT. Translation: CASSTGTLYNQPQHF.

The V call is TRBV9, the J call TRBJ2-7; 9 nucleotides align to TRBD2. CDR1 and CDR2 (germline): SGDLS, YYNGEE. The CDR3 contains 15 residues. V lost 1 base and J lost 2; bases outside the gene matches: 4. CDR3 DNA sequence: TGTGCCAGCAGCGTAACTAGCGGGTCCACCTACGAGCAGTACTTC. As protein: CASSVTSGSTYEQYF.

The chain uses TRBV7-8 and TRBJ2-5, with a weak D call TRBD2 (6 bases). The ends were cut back, 0 bases at V and 5 bases at J, with 16 bases in the middle. Germline V gives CDR1 SGHVS, CDR2 FQNEAQ. The CDR3 runs 16 residues. The CDR3 DNA reads TGTGCCAGCAGCTTAGCTTTCTCGGGAGCGGGTGAGACCCAGTACTTC. It codes for CASSLAFSGAGETQYF.

The rearrangement joins TRBV15 to TRBJ1-1; no clear D gene. The germline V gene encodes CDR1 LNHNV and CDR2 YYDKDF (reference sequence). The CDR3 runs to 13 residues. V lost 5 bases, J lost 4 bases, and 11 bases lay in between. CDR3 coding DNA: TGTGCCACCAGCGGTCGTCGGGGCACTGAAGCTTTCTTT. It is translated as CATSGRRGTEAFF. The entire variable domain, with the rest obtained from reference TRBV15 and TRBJ1-1, is as follows: DAMVIQNPRYQVTQFGKPVTLSCSQTLNHNVMYWYQQKSSQAPKLLFHYYDKDFNNEADTPDNFQSRRPNTSFCFLDIRSPGLGDTAMYLCATSGRRGTEAFFGQGTRLTVV.